A few counts support the clone carrying this T cell receptor (beta chain). Its cognate antigen is unknown. 13 Jbeta primers and 60 Vbeta primers were used for the PCR. The protocol was immunoSEQ multiplex PCR, while the TCRdb copy is restricted to in-frame clones and leaves out a portion. Counted here are some 180,000 clones, roughly 79% occurring once; the ten biggest clones make up under 2%. This specimen comes from a study of cytomegalovirus exposure and HLA in healthy donors. Study outcomes and limitations: The CMV antigen specificity of three CMV-associated chains was confirmed through in vitro analysis. Reportedly, HLA-A and HLA-B alleles of most subjects were accurately predicted from TCR beta. 16,951 TCR beta sequences were associated with HLA alleles at 0.05 false discovery rate in a later analysis.

Germline CDR1 is LNHDA and CDR2 is SQIVND (reference sequence). The CDR3 extends over 14 amino acids. V shed 2 bases and J 3 bases; nucleotides not matched to a gene: 3. The source material was PBMCs. This chain joins TRBV19 and TRBJ2-7, with 8 bases identical to TRBD1. This TCR was sampled from a man aged 25 to 40 in good health and CMV-seronegative. CDR3 region: CASSITTGGYEQYF. The CDR3 DNA follows: TGTGCCAGTAGTATAACCACAGGGGGCTACGAGCAGTACTTC.